Listed below are T cell receptor beta chains from one sample, sequenced in a study of regulatory T cells in long-lasting Graves disease. One entry per CDR3 protein results from TCRdb running MiXCR on the multiplex PCR reads. Here the sample spans under 300,000 distinct CDR3 sequences, 20% to 25% being singletons. The specimen was peripheral blood mononuclear cells (PBMCs), collected at new diagnosis, from a patient treated with antithyroid drugs. Receptors originate from a female donor with Graves disease. Each CDR3 is given with its conserved first and last residue. Clone size appears in some rows only: once, few, many, or a class for an expanded clone.

clone size: many; J gene: TRBJ2-3; V gene: TRBV7-3; CDR3 protein: CASSLTSSTDTQYF
clone size: many; J gene: TRBJ2-5; V gene: TRBV20-1; CDR3 protein: CSARDGQGAQETQYF
clone size: .; J gene: TRBJ1-5; V gene: TRBV7-3; CDR3 protein: CASSLVVGESNQPQHF
clone size: many; J gene: TRBJ2-7; V gene: TRBV20-1; CDR3 protein: CSTEAGTGSHEQYF
clone size: few; J gene: TRBJ1-2; V gene: TRBV12-3/TRBV12-4; CDR3 protein: CASSPEQVNYSYTF
clone size: .; J gene: TRBJ1-5; V gene: TRBV6-1; CDR3 protein: CASSKWGGNQPQHF
clone size: many; J gene: TRBJ1-1; V gene: TRBV29-1; CDR3 protein: CSVYGLSNTEAFF
clone size: many; J gene: TRBJ2-7; V gene: TRBV7-2; CDR3 protein: CASSPGTGLYEQYF
clone size: .; J gene: TRBJ1-2; V gene: TRBV6-5; CDR3 protein: CASSYDYLNANYGYTF
clone size: many; J gene: TRBJ1-6; V gene: TRBV7-2; CDR3 protein: CASSDFISPLHF
clone size: .; J gene: TRBJ1-1; V gene: TRBV28; CDR3 protein: CASSLSGQGKITEAFF
clone size: .; J gene: TRBJ2-2; V gene: TRBV5-1; CDR3 protein: CASSMTGTGGNTGELFF
clone size: .; J gene: TRBJ2-7; V gene: TRBV19; CDR3 protein: CASGRGYEQYF
clone size: many; J gene: TRBJ1-1; V gene: TRBV12-3/TRBV12-4; CDR3 protein: CASSLAEQAEAFF
clone size: many; J gene: TRBJ1-4; V gene: TRBV4-3; CDR3 protein: CASSQRGRANPTTNEKLFF
clone size: many; J gene: TRBJ2-7; V gene: TRBV6-1; CDR3 protein: CASIEDRGLGYEQYF
clone size: few; J gene: TRBJ2-3; V gene: TRBV5-1; CDR3 protein: CASRRNLQETSTDTQYF
clone size: many; J gene: TRBJ2-1; V gene: TRBV12-3/TRBV12-4; CDR3 protein: CASTLGAGGRNEQFF
clone size: .; J gene: TRBJ2-7; V gene: TRBV15; CDR3 protein: CATSRGQREQHEQYF
clone size: .; J gene: TRBJ2-5; V gene: TRBV5-4; CDR3 protein: CASSRGLAEETQYF
clone size: many; J gene: TRBJ2-5; V gene: TRBV4-3; CDR3 protein: CASSHIPGTTGETQYF
clone size: many; J gene: TRBJ2-7; V gene: TRBV2; CDR3 protein: CASRGGQRSYEQYF
clone size: .; J gene: TRBJ2-7; V gene: TRBV20-1; CDR3 protein: CSARGGSAYEQYF
clone size: few; J gene: TRBJ2-1; V gene: TRBV29-1; CDR3 protein: CSVEHSGRGDEQFF
clone size: many; J gene: TRBJ2-1; V gene: TRBV12-3/TRBV12-4; CDR3 protein: CASSLGDGDNEQFF
clone size: many; J gene: TRBJ2-3; V gene: TRBV5-1; CDR3 protein: CASSPTSGGHTDTQYF
clone size: .; J gene: TRBJ1-2; V gene: TRBV27; CDR3 protein: CASSLGARGYGYTF
clone size: many; J gene: TRBJ2-1; V gene: TRBV2; CDR3 protein: CASRSYNEQFF
clone size: .; J gene: TRBJ2-5; V gene: TRBV20-1; CDR3 protein: CSATGLNQETQYF
clone size: few; J gene: TRBJ2-1; V gene: TRBV12-3/TRBV12-4; CDR3 protein: CANSAPRRPLLAGGPNEQFF
clone size: many; J gene: TRBJ2-5; V gene: TRBV3-1; CDR3 protein: CASSRPGGAEETQYF
clone size: .; J gene: TRBJ1-6; V gene: TRBV20-1; CDR3 protein: CSARGVQVQNSPLHF
clone size: .; J gene: TRBJ2-1; V gene: TRBV7-2; CDR3 protein: CASKGSSYNEQFF
clone size: many; J gene: TRBJ2-7; V gene: TRBV18; CDR3 protein: CASSPRLYEQYF
clone size: many; J gene: TRBJ2-3; V gene: TRBV7-8; CDR3 protein: CASSVRGQAPADTQYF
clone size: few; J gene: TRBJ1-2; V gene: TRBV13; CDR3 protein: CASSYPSQSYYGYTF
clone size: many; J gene: TRBJ2-2; V gene: TRBV7-8; CDR3 protein: CASSPRDRYTGELFF
clone size: many; J gene: TRBJ2-1; V gene: TRBV6-2/TRBV6-3; CDR3 protein: CASNHGTRAYNEQFF
clone size: many; J gene: TRBJ2-5; V gene: TRBV11-2; CDR3 protein: CASSQESSSRAQYF
clone size: .; J gene: TRBJ2-3; V gene: TRBV24-1; CDR3 protein: CATSDMGLAGLTDTQYF
clone size: .; J gene: TRBJ2-5; V gene: TRBV20-1; CDR3 protein: CSASLTGGPETQYF
clone size: many; J gene: TRBJ2-7; V gene: TRBV6-1; CDR3 protein: CATTRGYEQYF
clone size: many; J gene: TRBJ2-1; V gene: TRBV6-2/TRBV6-3; CDR3 protein: CASSYAEVRGGQFF